These 3 T cell receptor beta chains share one sample of origin, sequenced in a study of molecular identifiers for immune sequencing clone quantification. MiXCR, applied by TCRdb to the PCR reads, yields one record per CDR3 protein. Of about 510,000 distinct CDR3 sequences detected, about 26% appear once; the ten largest clones hold under 0.85%. Material for sequencing was naive CD8+ T cells from blood, with Jurkat cell RNA spiked in. Subset given: FACS-sorted CD8+CD4-CCR7+CD45RA+ naive T cells. All receptors derive from a human donor in good health. Some libraries in this study had Jurkat cell RNA spiked in.

This clonotype appeared a few times. The chain carries TRBV6-5 and TRBJ2-7, with 7 bases identical to TRBD1. This CDR3 region has 16 residues. Germline V lookup: CDR1 MNHEY, CDR2 SVGAGI. V dropped 0 bases and J dropped 4; count of bases not matched to a gene: 9. This chain's CDR3 is CASSYSIRARGYEQYF. CDR3 nucleotide sequence: TGTGCCAGCAGTTACTCGATTCGCGCCAGGGGGTACGAGCAGTACTTC.

As regards this clonotype: The junction shows a germline mismatch at one end, possibly a read error. CDR3 sequence reads: CASNFSGTSNYEQYF. CDR3 in DNA: TGTGCCAGCAACTTTTCCGGGACTAGCAACTACGAGCAATACTTC. The chain joins TRBV7-6 to TRBJ2-7, with TRBD2 identical over 9 bases. The germline gives CDR1 SGHVS, CDR2 FNYEAQ. This CDR3 region has 15 residues.

This clonotype was counted at least ten times. V is TRBV9 and J is TRBJ2-3; D uncertain. The CDR3 has 15 amino acids. CDR1 and CDR2 from the germline V gene are SGDLS and YYNGEE. Deletions cut 1 base from V and 2 bases from J, with 11 bases between. The CDR3 here is CASSVQTALTDTQYF. The CDR3 DNA is TGTGCCAGCAGCGTACAAACTGCACTCACAGATACGCAGTATTTT.